A selection of T cell receptor beta chains follows, all from one sample in a study of beta chain features in type 1 diabetes. Data came from immunoSEQ multiplex PCR; TCRdb stores just in-frame clones and leaves some out. The table lists some 160,000 clones, approximately 9.1% of them singletons. Sequenced sample: central memory CD4+ T cells from blood. The receptors shown here come from a woman aged 25-40 years with type 1 diabetes. CDR3s include the opening cysteine and the closing phenylalanine or tryptophan. D genes are given only for firm matches. Size is omitted from some rows. Given values are once, few, many or a class for expanded clones.

j_call d_call clone_size v_call cdr3_aa cdr3_nt
TRBJ2-5 NA NA TRBV2 CASSGTWDSQETQYF TGTGCCAGCAGCGGGACTTGGGATTCCCAAGAGACCCAGTACTTC
TRBJ1-1 NA few TRBV29-1 CSVESWGGGEAFF TGCAGCGTTGAATCGTGGGGAGGTGGTGAAGCTTTCTTT
TRBJ1-2 TRBD1 few TRBV5-4 CASSRTGGAEDGYTF TGTGCCAGCAGCAGGACAGGGGGCGCAGAGGACGGCTACACCTTC
TRBJ2-7 TRBD1 few TRBV7-8 CASSFPGQGTIEQYF TGTGCCAGCAGCTTCCCGGGACAGGGGACCATCGAGCAGTACTTC
TRBJ2-7 TRBD2 many TRBV7-2 CASSYGTSGSYEQYF TGTGCCAGCAGCTATGGGACTAGCGGCTCCTACGAGCAGTACTTC
TRBJ1-2 TRBD1 NA TRBV11-2 CASSSTGGNYGYTF TGTGCCAGCAGCTCGACAGGGGGCAACTATGGCTACACCTTC
TRBJ2-5 TRBD2 few TRBV5-1 CASSLEASGKETQYF TGCGCCAGCAGCTTGGAGGCTAGCGGGAAAGAGACCCAGTACTTC
TRBJ2-1 TRBD2 many TRBV9 CASSVQAGARNEQFF TGTGCCAGCAGCGTCCAAGCGGGAGCAAGGAATGAGCAGTTCTTC
TRBJ2-7 NA NA TRBV7-9 CASSLGKDRPRKQYF TGTGCCAGCAGCTTAGGTAAAGACAGACCACGGAAGCAGTACTTC
TRBJ2-2 TRBD2 few TRBV10-1 CASSDGTSGNANTGELFF TGCGCCAGCAGTGACGGGACTAGCGGGAACGCCAACACCGGGGAGCTGTTTTTT
TRBJ2-7 NA NA TRBV6-5 CASSYESKQYF TGTGCCAGCAGTTACGAGTCCAAGCAGTACTTC
TRBJ2-5 TRBD2 NA TRBV7-9 CASSPGTSGRGVETQYF TGTGCCAGCAGCCCCGGGACTAGCGGGAGAGGGGTAGAGACCCAGTACTTC
TRBJ1-2 NA few TRBV29-1 CSVFGVGAEGYTF TGCAGCGTTTTTGGGGTGGGGGCCGAAGGCTACACCTTC
TRBJ2-7 NA NA TRBV28 CASTGQNEQYF TGTGCCAGCACAGGACAGAACGAGCAGTACTTC
TRBJ1-2 TRBD1 NA TRBV18 CASSPSQGNYGYTF TGTGCCAGCTCACCATCACAGGGGAACTATGGCTACACCTTC
TRBJ2-3 NA NA TRBV6-1 CASGGRRGTDTQYF TGTGCCAGCGGTGGGAGGAGGGGCACAGATACGCAGTATTTT
TRBJ2-7 TRBD1 NA TRBV28 CASSSGQGYYEQYF TGTGCCAGCAGCTCTGGACAGGGTTACTACGAGCAGTACTTC
TRBJ2-3 NA few TRBV5-6 CASSLTVDTQYF TGTGCCAGCAGCTTGACGGTGGATACGCAGTATTTT
TRBJ2-1 NA NA TRBV18 CASSRDSYNEQFF TGTGCCAGCTCGCGGGACAGCTACAATGAGCAGTTCTTC
TRBJ2-7 NA few TRBV7-9 CASSLTRGTYEQYF TGTGCCAGCAGCCTGACCAGGGGAACCTACGAGCAGTACTTC
TRBJ2-1 NA few TRBV7-9 CASRPIGHNEQFF TGTGCCAGCAGGCCAATTGGGCACAATGAGCAGTTCTTC
TRBJ1-2 TRBD1 NA TRBV6-6 CASHPRAGGGYTF TGTGCCAGCCACCCGAGGGCAGGGGGTGGCTACACCTTC
TRBJ2-5 TRBD2 few TRBV11-2 CASSKKGLAGQETQYF TGTGCCAGCAGCAAGAAGGGACTAGCGGGCCAAGAGACCCAGTACTTC
TRBJ2-2 NA few TRBV5-1 CASSEGVQVAGELFF TGCGCCAGCAGCGAAGGGGTACAAGTGGCCGGGGAGCTGTTTTTT
TRBJ2-7 NA few TRBV2 CASSYPISYEQYF TGTGCCAGCAGCTACCCAATCTCCTACGAGCAGTACTTC
TRBJ1-1 TRBD1 few TRBV29-1 CSVEGGTGTVNTEAFF TGCAGCGTTGAGGGTGGTACCGGGACAGTGAACACTGAAGCTTTCTTT
TRBJ2-2 NA NA TRBV27 CASSLSRLVGGTGELFF TGTGCCAGCAGTTTATCGAGACTAGTTGGGGGGACCGGGGAGCTGTTTTTT
TRBJ2-1 NA few TRBV4-1 CASSQDPGDRVSNEQFF TGCGCCAGCAGCCAAGATCCGGGGGACAGAGTATCCAATGAGCAGTTCTTC
TRBJ2-7 TRBD1 NA TRBV18 CASSPRTGGAENEQYF TGTGCCAGCTCACCTCGGACAGGGGGCGCGGAGAACGAGCAGTACTTC
TRBJ2-1 TRBD2 NA TRBV7-9 CASSFGRDTGEQFF TGTGCCAGCAGCTTCGGGAGGGACACAGGTGAGCAGTTCTTC
TRBJ2-7 TRBD1 NA TRBV23-1 CASTPQGCSYEQYF TGCGCCAGCACTCCACAGGGGTGCTCCTACGAGCAGTACTTC
TRBJ2-3 NA NA TRBV6-1 CASSDSDYNTQYF TGTGCCAGCAGTGATTCGGACTACAATACGCAGTATTTT
TRBJ2-5 NA NA TRBV11-2 CASSLGRQETQYF TGTGCCAGCAGCTTAGGCAGACAAGAGACCCAGTACTTC
TRBJ2-1 NA NA TRBV28 CASSFGESGVLGEQFF TGTGCCAGCAGTTTCGGCGAGTCGGGAGTGTTAGGTGAGCAGTTCTTC
TRBJ2-7 TRBD1 few TRBV19 CASRETGGTYEQYF TGTGCCAGTAGAGAGACAGGGGGAACTTACGAGCAGTACTTC
TRBJ1-1 TRBD1 NA TRBV7-9 CASSLDGQGARAFF TGTGCCAGCAGCTTGGACGGACAGGGGGCGAGGGCTTTCTTT
TRBJ1-2 TRBD1 few TRBV7-2 CASSLAVGQDGYGYTF TGTGCCAGCAGCTTAGCGGTGGGACAGGACGGTTATGGCTACACCTTC
TRBJ1-5 NA many TRBV2 CASSNRGPHQPQHF TGTGCCAGCAGTAACCGAGGTCCCCATCAGCCCCAGCATTTT
TRBJ2-7 TRBD1 few TRBV6-1 CASSVRTGRLSPSYEQYF TGTGCCAGCAGTGTGAGGACAGGGCGCTTATCTCCATCCTACGAGCAGTACTTC
TRBJ1-1 NA NA TRBV2 CASSEQGDTEAFF TGTGCCAGCAGTGAACAGGGTGACACTGAAGCTTTCTTT
TRBJ2-7 NA few TRBV10-3 CAISENVIGQVAYEQYF TGTGCCATCAGTGAGAACGTTATAGGCCAGGTTGCCTACGAGCAGTACTTC
TRBJ2-5 TRBD1 few TRBV5-1 CASSLDPGQGNKETQYF TGCGCCAGCAGCTTGGATCCGGGACAGGGGAATAAAGAGACCCAGTACTTC
TRBJ2-1 TRBD2 NA TRBV9 CASSVSEGLAGEDNEQFF TGTGCCAGCAGCGTAAGCGAAGGACTAGCGGGAGAGGACAATGAGCAGTTCTTC
TRBJ2-3 NA NA TRBV5-1 CASSLEEDTQYF TGCGCCAGCAGCTTAGAGGAAGATACGCAGTATTTT
TRBJ2-1 NA NA TRBV7-3 CASSPNPTVYNEQFF TGTGCCAGCAGCCCCAACCCGACTGTATACAATGAGCAGTTCTTC
TRBJ2-3 TRBD1 NA TRBV30 CAEDRGFPDTQYF TGTGCCGAGGACAGGGGTTTCCCAGATACGCAGTATTTT
TRBJ2-5 NA NA TRBV6-6 CASIQGHLGETQYF TGTGCCAGCATTCAGGGACATCTGGGAGAGACCCAGTACTTC
TRBJ2-7 NA NA TRBV30 CAWTSLEEPEQYF TGTGCCTGGACTAGCCTAGAGGAGCCCGAGCAGTACTTC
TRBJ1-2 NA NA TRBV30 CARNGGGRDYGYTF TGTGCCCGCAACGGCGGGGGGCGCGACTATGGCTACACCTTC
TRBJ2-1 NA few TRBV5-1 CASSLQGVEQFF TGCGCCAGCAGCTTGCAAGGGGTAGAGCAGTTCTTC
TRBJ2-7 NA NA TRBV30 CAWGGPVLGREQYF TGTGCCTGGGGGGGCCCGGTACTAGGACGCGAGCAGTACTTC